The 5 T cell receptor beta chains below were found in one sample sequenced in a study of cytomegalovirus exposure and HLA in healthy donors. The study ran its PCR with 60 Vbeta and 13 Jbeta primers. Clones were read by immunoSEQ multiplex PCR, and TCRdb kept only the in-frame ones, dropping some. The table shows 110,000 to 150,000 clones, with roughly 70% occurring only once. Sequencing was carried out using PBMCs. The receptor set was obtained from a woman aged 55 to 70 in good health and CMV-seropositive.

This sequence joins TRBV5-1 and TRBJ2-5; D is perhaps TRBD2 (5 bases). The germline gives CDR1 SGHRS, CDR2 YFSETQ. The CDR3 is made up of 14 amino acids. The V end was cut by 0 bases, the J end by 1 base, with 7 bases between. The CDR3 DNA reads as TGCGCCAGCAGCTTGGTAGCGCCCCAAGAGACCCAGTACTTC. Its protein product is CASSLVAPQETQYF. The full variable domain, in which reference TRBV5-1 and TRBJ2-5 provide the parts outside the CDR3, is KAGVTQTPRYLIKTRGQQVTLSCSPISGHRSVSWYQQTPGQGLQFLFEYFSETQRNKGNFPGRFSGRQFSNSRSEMNVSTLELGDSALYLCASSLVAPQETQYFGPGTRLLVL.

Only a few counts were recorded for this clone. This chain links TRBV7-9 with TRBJ1-1; a possible D gene is TRBD1 (5 bases). Germline V gene sequence: CDR1 SEHNR, CDR2 FQNEAQ (reference sequence). V lost 1 base to trimming and J lost 7 bases, with 16 bases between them. CDR3 length equals 15 residues. The CDR3 is CASSLGTGFRGEAFF. The CDR3 DNA is TGTGCCAGCAGCTTAGGTACAGGCTTTAGAGGTGAAGCTTTCTTT.

The chain combines TRBV5-6 with TRBJ1-2; D is possibly TRBD1 (6 bases). Germline assignment: CDR1 SGHDT and CDR2 YYEEEE. V lost 5 bases, J lost 4 bases, and 12 bases lay in between. The CDR3 length is 13 residues. The CDR3 coding sequence is TGTGCCAGCAGGCCGACAGGATCCTATGGCTACACCTTC. Protein product: CASRPTGSYGYTF.

The chain is built from TRBV5-6 and TRBJ2-7; possible D gene TRBD1, 5 bases. V was shortened by 2 bases and J by 1 base, with 10 bases between the two germline ends. The CDR3 consists of 14 residues. Germline loops: CDR1 SGHDT, CDR2 YYEEEE. CDR3 region: CASSLGRQSYEQYF. Written as DNA, the CDR3 is TGTGCCAGCAGCTTAGGCAGACAGTCCTACGAGCAGTACTTC.

The V gene is TRBV7-3, the J gene TRBJ2-5; no firm D call. Trimming removed 1 base at V and 2 bases at J, with 11 bases between. The germline V gene has CDR1 SGHTA and CDR2 FQGTGA. The CDR3 runs to 15 residues. As DNA, the CDR3 is TGTGCCAGCAGCTTAAACCCCCGAGGACAAGAGACCCAGTACTTC. It encodes CASSLNPRGQETQYF.